Presented here are 25 T cell receptor beta chains from one specimen sequenced in a study of blood T cell repertoires in COVID-19. Profiling relied on immunoSEQ multiplex PCR, and the TCRdb table lists in-frame clones only, not all of them. The sample contains some 64,000 clones, around 76% of which appear only once. Material: peripheral blood. These receptor sequences come from a human donor in a cohort sampled during active COVID-19.

This rearrangement joins TRBV18 to TRBJ1-2; TRBD1 might be the D (6 bases). V lost 3 bases, J lost 2 bases, and 7 bases lay in between. CDR1 KGHSH and CDR2 LQKENI come from the germline V gene. The length of the CDR3 is 13 residues. DNA of the CDR3: TGTGCCAGCTCACCGCAGGGGAACTATGGCTACACCTTC. Its translation is CASSPQGNYGYTF.

CDR3 residues: CASSELGTGDGYTF. As DNA, the CDR3 is TGTGCCAGCAGTGAACTCGGGACAGGGGATGGCTACACCTTC. The chain employs TRBV6-1 and TRBJ1-2, with TRBD1 identical over 10 bases. This CDR3 region has 14 residues. V gave up 2 bases and J gave up 6 bases; unmatched junction bases: 3. Germline V gives CDR1 MNHNS, CDR2 SASEGT.

The chain has TRBV7-2 and TRBJ2-1; D not certain. Per the germline V gene, CDR1 is SGHTA and CDR2 is FQGNSA. Trimming took off 5 bases at V and 5 bases at J, with 13 bases between the two ends. The CDR3 is made up of 14 amino acids. The CDR3: CASSIRRGNNEQFF. In nucleotides, the CDR3 is TGTGCCAGCAGCATAAGACGAGGCAACAATGAGCAGTTCTTC.

A few counts support this clone. The J gene is TRBJ2-3, the V gene TRBV2; TRBD2 might be the D (7 bases). Trimming left V 9 bases short and J 0 bases short, with 13 bases between. Germline CDR1 is SNHLY and CDR2 is FYNNEI. This CDR3 is built from 14 residues. Here the CDR3 reads CARGGPRSTDTQYF. For the CDR3, the DNA is TGTGCCAGGGGGGGGCCTCGTAGCACAGATACGCAGTATTTT.

The chain recombines TRBV5-4 with TRBJ2-2; 7 bases fit TRBD1. Germline CDR1 SGHNT, CDR2 YYREEE (reference sequence). Trimming cost V 4 bases and J 2 bases; bases outside gene matches: 5. CDR3 length: 15 residues. CDR3 coding DNA: TGTGCCAGCAGCGAGGGACAGTCTAACACCGGGGAGCTGTTTTTT. This codes for CASSEGQSNTGELFF.

This chain uses TRBV7-9 with TRBJ2-3; 7 bases are a match to TRBD1. V lost 5 bases to trimming and J lost 5 bases; unmatched junction nucleotides: 7. Germline assignment: CDR1 SEHNR and CDR2 FQNEAQ (reference sequence). The CDR3 runs 14 residues. CDR3 sequence (DNA): TGTGCCAGCAGCCTGGGACAGTTGGGAGATACGCAGTATTTT. As protein: CASSLGQLGDTQYF. The full variable domain, in which reference TRBV7-9 and TRBJ2-3 provide the parts outside the CDR3, is DTGVSQNPRHKITKRGQNVTFRCDPISEHNRLYWYRQTLGQGPEFLTYFQNEAQLEKSRLLSDRFSAERPKGSFSTLEIQRTEQGDSAMYLCASSLGQLGDTQYFGPGTRLTVL.

The chain combines TRBV5-1 with TRBJ2-1; 12 positions match TRBD2. CDR1 SGHRS and CDR2 YFSETQ come from the germline V gene. V shed 4 bases and J 6 bases; nucleotides not matched to a gene: 8. This CDR3 spans 16 amino acids. CDR3 residues: CASSPDPSGGANEQFF. The DNA for the CDR3 is TGCGCCAGCAGCCCGGACCCTAGCGGGGGGGCCAATGAGCAGTTCTTC.

The genes are TRBV15 and TRBJ1-6; D perhaps matches TRBD1 (6 bases). CDR1 and CDR2 from the germline V gene are LNHNV and YYDKDF (reference sequence). V was clipped by 0 bases and J by 7 bases, with 16 bases between them. This CDR3 has 17 residues. The CDR3 region has the DNA TGTGCCACCAGCAGAGACCTTCTACAGGGCCCGAATTCACCCCTCCACTTT. This encodes CATSRDLLQGPNSPLHF.

The count of this clone is one. The genes are TRBV15 and TRBJ1-4; a weak D match, TRBD1 (5 bases). This CDR3 spans 15 amino acids. V lost 2 bases and J 9 bases, leaving 16 bases between the germline ends. From germline, CDR1 is LNHNV and CDR2 YYDKDF (reference sequence). The CDR3 nucleotides read TGTGCCACCAGCAGACATCCGGACACGGAACAAAAACTGTTTTTT. Its translation is CATSRHPDTEQKLFF.

The rearrangement uses TRBV18 and TRBJ1-2; possibly TRBD1 for D (5 bases). V gave up 4 bases and J gave up 7 bases, with 16 bases separating them. This CDR3 contains 14 residues. The germline gives CDR1 KGHSH, CDR2 LQKENI. The CDR3 sequence: CASSLRQMETGYTF. CDR3 coding DNA: TGTGCCAGCTCACTCCGACAGATGGAAACTGGCTACACCTTC.

V usage is TRBV28 and J usage is TRBJ2-5; TRBD2 might be the D (6 bases). This CDR3 has 13 amino acids. Trimming left V 7 bases short and J 2 bases short, with 11 bases between. Germline loops: CDR1 MDHEN, CDR2 SYDVKM. CDR3 protein: CASTPGLQETQYF. The CDR3 DNA is TGTGCCAGCACCCCGGGACTGCAAGAGACCCAGTACTTC. Full variable domain (rest looked up from reference TRBV28 and TRBJ2-5): DVKVTQSSRYLVKRTGEKVFLECVQDMDHENMFWYRQDPGLGLRLIYFSYDVKMKEKGDIPEGYSVSREKKERFSLILESASTNQTSMYLCASTPGLQETQYFGPGTRLLVL.

V is TRBV10-3 and J is TRBJ1-1; D may be TRBD1 (5 bases). The CDR3 length is 13 residues. Per the germline V gene, CDR1 is ENHRY and CDR2 is SYGVKD. V was shortened by 3 bases and J by 3 bases, with 8 bases between the two germline ends. CDR3 loop: CAISEQVDTEAFF. CDR3 nucleotide sequence: TGTGCCATCAGTGAACAGGTAGACACTGAAGCTTTCTTT.

The J gene is TRBJ2-5, the V gene TRBV24-1; possibly TRBD2 for D (6 bases). Germline V CDR1 and CDR2: KGHDR, SFDVKD. The CDR3 has 13 residues. With 5 bases removed from V and 3 bases from J, the gap between germline ends came to 9 bases. The CDR3 loop is CATSVPGEETQYF. The CDR3, as DNA: TGTGCCACCAGTGTCCCGGGAGAAGAGACCCAGTACTTC.

This clone was found a few times. The gene calls are TRBV5-1 and TRBJ2-5, with 8 bases lining up with TRBD2. The CDR3 contains 15 residues. V was pared by 3 bases and J by 1 base, with 5 bases of the junction left unmatched. The V gene's germline CDR1 is SGHRS and CDR2 YFSETQ. For the CDR3, the DNA is TGCGCCAGCAGCTCTCAGCGGGGGCGCCAAGAGACCCAGTACTTC. The encoded protein is CASSSQRGRQETQYF.

This chain joins TRBV2 and TRBJ2-7, with unresolved D. Per the germline V gene, CDR1 is SNHLY and CDR2 is FYNNEI. The V and J ends lost 7 bases and 2 bases respectively, with 15 bases between them. The CDR3 has 14 amino acids. The CDR3 DNA sequence: TGTGCCAGCAACGGAGCATACATGCCCTACGAGCAGTACTTC. This sequence encodes CASNGAYMPYEQYF.

The chain employs TRBV29-1 and TRBJ1-1; D is unclear. This CDR3 has 13 residues. Germline lookup yields CDR1 SQVTM and CDR2 ANQGSEA. V was pared by 7 bases and J by 3 bases, with 15 bases between. CDR3 in amino acids: CSASERGDTEAFF. CDR3 DNA sequence: TGCAGCGCCTCGGAGCGGGGAGACACTGAAGCTTTCTTT.

The chain combines TRBV19 with TRBJ2-1, with D tentatively TRBD1 (6 bases). Trimming removed 5 bases from V and 5 bases from J, with 19 bases in between. The length of the CDR3 is 16 residues. Germline values: CDR1 LNHDA, CDR2 SQIVND (reference sequence). The CDR3 nucleotides read TGTGCCAGTAGTGCCCTCGGGACAAGGCCTGACAATGAGCAGTTCTTC. Translated, it gives CASSALGTRPDNEQFF.

The DNA of the CDR3 is TGTGCCAGCAGCCATCACGGAACAGGGATGGGTGAAAAACTGTTTTTT. This gives the protein CASSHHGTGMGEKLFF. This sequence joins TRBV3-1 (or the pseudogene TRBV3-2) and TRBJ1-4; D possibly corresponds to TRBD1 (6 bases). This CDR3 spans 16 amino acids. Trimming removed 3 bases from V and 7 bases from J, with 18 bases in between. Germline V CDR1 and CDR2: LGHDT, YNNKEL (reference sequence).

The chain recombines TRBV15 with TRBJ1-4, with D tentatively TRBD1 (6 bases). Germline loops: CDR1 LNHNV, CDR2 YYDKDF (reference sequence). V was shortened by 7 bases and J by 5 bases, with 17 bases between the two germline ends. The CDR3 covers 15 residues. In DNA, the CDR3 is TGTGCCACCACCGCAACCGGGACATTCAATGAAAAACTGTTTTTT. The encoded protein is CATTATGTFNEKLFF.

This chain joins TRBV7-3 and TRBJ2-7; 11 bases fit TRBD1. Germline CDR1 SGHTA, CDR2 FQGTGA. CDR3 length: 15 residues. J gave up 4 bases and V 5 bases, and 7 bases lay outside the gene matches. The CDR3 loop is CASSPWGTGGYEQYF. CDR3 nucleotides: TGTGCCAGCAGCCCCTGGGGGACAGGGGGGTACGAGCAGTACTTC.

This chain joins TRBV3-1 (or the pseudogene TRBV3-2) and TRBJ1-2, with TRBD1 matching over 10 bases. The CDR3 is 15 residues long. Germline V gives CDR1 LGHDT, CDR2 YNNKEL (reference sequence). Trimming cost V 0 bases and J 6 bases; bases outside gene matches: 4. CDR3 residues: CASSQEGQGTNGYTF. The CDR3 coding sequence is TGTGCCAGCAGCCAAGAGGGACAGGGGACTAATGGCTACACCTTC.

This clone showed up just a few times. The gene calls are TRBV19 and TRBJ1-5, with TRBD1 matching over 10 bases. V dropped 6 bases and J dropped 8; count of bases not matched to a gene: 7. CDR1 and CDR2 (germline): LNHDA, SQIVND (reference sequence). The CDR3 runs to 14 residues. The CDR3 reads CASSRDRGFKPQHF. CDR3 nucleotides: TGTGCCAGTAGCCGGGACAGGGGTTTTAAGCCCCAGCATTTT.

This sequence joins TRBV12-3 or TRBV12-4 and TRBJ2-3; 8 bases fit TRBD1. The V segment lost 6 bases and the J segment 4 bases; nucleotides outside the gene matches: 3. The length of the CDR3 is 13 residues. The CDR3 is CASSSTGADTQYF. CDR3 bases: TGTGCCAGCAGCTCGACAGGGGCAGATACGCAGTATTTT.

The V and J genes are TRBV6-2 or TRBV6-3 and TRBJ2-1, with D possibly matching TRBD1 (6 bases). This CDR3 is built from 16 residues. Germline V gives CDR1 MNHEY, CDR2 SVGEGT. V shed 0 bases and J shed 6 bases, with 15 bases lying between them. This CDR3 is CASSYSDRTVGNEQFF. The CDR3 DNA reads as TGTGCCAGCAGTTACTCTGACAGGACCGTAGGCAATGAGCAGTTCTTC.

The chain employs TRBV3-1 (or the pseudogene TRBV3-2) and TRBJ2-5; no firm D call. The germline V and J ends were trimmed by 1 base and 2 bases, with 8 bases remaining between them. CDR1 is LGHDT, CDR2 YNNKEL, per germline (reference sequence). This CDR3 spans 14 amino acids. The CDR3 DNA reads TGTGCCAGCAGCCAAGTTAATAGTCAAGAGACCCAGTACTTC. Its translation: CASSQVNSQETQYF.